The clone carrying this TCR beta chain was seen a handful of times. The sample comes from a study of blood T cell repertoires in COVID-19. Looking at the study overall: Researchers got acute and convalescent COVID-19 samples from the United States, Italy and Spain. PBMCs, B-cell-depleted T cells, or T cells provided the cDNA or gDNA that made up the material.

Per the study methods: For nucleated cells, counts were estimated from reference gene primer amplification. TCRdb's copy holds only in-frame clones and misses some; the assay was immunoSEQ multiplex PCR. For V, J and clone size, that table is used; D and trimming come from the DNA. The sample carries 150,000 or so clones, more than 80% recorded once. This CDR3 is built from 19 residues. V lost 0 bases, J lost 0 bases, and 15 bases lay in between. CDR1 and CDR2 from the germline V gene are SGHAT and FQNNGV. The sequenced material came from peripheral blood. The chain carries TRBV11-2 and TRBJ1-6; D is unclear. The source is a woman in her 40s with acute or convalescent COVID-19. The CDR3 spells CASSLDLVASSSYNSPLHF. CDR3 in DNA: TGTGCCAGCAGCTTAGATCTGGTCGCCTCTAGCTCCTATAATTCACCCCTCCACTTT.